This T cell receptor (beta chain) was recovered during a study of T-cell reconstitution after alpha-beta-depleted transplantation in children. Trimming cost V 2 bases and J 4 bases; bases outside gene matches: 11. Germline V gene data show CDR1 as MNHEY and CDR2 as SVGAGI. The CDR3 is made up of 17 amino acids. The library targeted TCRbeta and was prepared with unique molecular identifiers. Each CDR3 protein is one row after TCRdb ran MiXCR on the PCR reads. The table shows about 410,000 distinct CDR3 sequences, with roughly 21% occurring only once. Sequences were derived from PBMCs from the stem cell graft donor, sampled from the stem cell graft. This TCR came from a human donor who donated a stem cell graft to a child with acute myeloid leukemia. J is TRBJ1-3 and V is TRBV6-5, with TRBD1 matching 7 bases. DNA of the CDR3: TGTGCCAGCAGTTACGATATAGGGGGCGCGAAGGGAAACACCATATATTTT. This codes for CASSYDIGGAKGNTIYF.